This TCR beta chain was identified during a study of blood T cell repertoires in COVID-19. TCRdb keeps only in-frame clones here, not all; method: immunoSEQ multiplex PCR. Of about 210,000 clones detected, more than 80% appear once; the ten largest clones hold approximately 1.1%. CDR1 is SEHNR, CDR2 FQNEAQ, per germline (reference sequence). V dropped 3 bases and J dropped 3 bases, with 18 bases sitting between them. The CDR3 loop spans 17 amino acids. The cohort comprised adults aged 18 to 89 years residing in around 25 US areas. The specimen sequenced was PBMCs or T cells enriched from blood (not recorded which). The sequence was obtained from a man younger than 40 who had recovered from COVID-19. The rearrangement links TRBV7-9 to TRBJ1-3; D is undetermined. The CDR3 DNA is TGTGCCAGCAGCTTGGCTGGTGGTCCTTCTAGTGGAAACACCATATATTTT. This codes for CASSLAGGPSSGNTIYF.